One and the same sample provided the 13 T cell receptor beta chains below, sequenced in a study of shared T cell receptors in the human thymus. TCRdb keeps only in-frame clones here, not all; method: immunoSEQ multiplex PCR. The sample includes 650,000 to 950,000 clones, 70% to 90% of them seen just once. Separately, the same data were catalogued under a study of human thymus T cells.

Sequenced: thymocytes. The source of these receptors is a girl under three years old with a congenital heart defect.

The chain couples TRBV30 to TRBJ1-5; D gene uncertain. Trimming cost V 1 base and J 4 bases, with 8 bases left between them. Germline V gene data show CDR1 as GTSNPN and CDR2 as SVGIG (reference sequence). The CDR3 is made up of 13 amino acids. CDR3 bases: TGTGCCTGGAGTGGACTTCTAAATCAGCCCCAGCATTTT. The encoded protein is CAWSGLLNQPQHF.

The J gene is TRBJ2-5, the V gene TRBV5-1; 13 bases map to TRBD2. Germline values: CDR1 SGHRS, CDR2 YFSETQ. V was pared by 5 bases and J by 2 bases, with 6 bases of the junction left unmatched. The CDR3 has 16 amino acids. The CDR3 DNA reads as TGCGCCAGCAGTCGAACTAGCGGGGGGGCACAAGAGACCCAGTACTTC. Encoded protein: CASSRTSGGAQETQYF.

This clone was counted once. V usage is TRBV6-5 and J usage is TRBJ1-1, with unresolved D. This CDR3 region has 13 residues. CDR1 MNHEY and CDR2 SVGAGI come from the germline V gene. Trimming took 8 bases from V and 2 from J, leaving 12 bases between them. As DNA, the CDR3 is TGTGCCAGCGGTGACACTTCAAACACTGAAGCTTTCTTT. It codes for CASGDTSNTEAFF.

This sequence joins TRBV11-2 and TRBJ1-2; D possibly corresponds to TRBD1 (6 bases). The CDR3 runs to 14 residues. V shed 1 base and J shed 7 bases, with 13 bases lying between them. Germline V CDR1 and CDR2: SGHAT, FQNNGV. CDR3 amino acids: CASSLVHSRGGYTF. CDR3 coding DNA: TGTGCCAGCAGCTTAGTTCACAGCAGGGGTGGCTACACCTTC.

The chain is built from TRBV28 and TRBJ1-1; D uncertain. CDR1 is MDHEN and CDR2 is SYDVKM in the germline V gene. This CDR3 spans 14 amino acids. V lost 5 bases, J lost 2 bases, and 12 bases lay in between. Here the CDR3 DNA reads TGTGCCAGCAGTCCCTTACAGATTAACACTGAAGCTTTCTTT. This sequence encodes CASSPLQINTEAFF.

The gene calls are TRBV7-3 and TRBJ1-1; D is undetermined. The CDR3 is 14 residues long. Trimming removed 2 bases from V and 7 bases from J, with 14 bases in between. Germline CDR1 reads SGHTA; CDR2 reads FQGTGA. In DNA, the CDR3 is TGTGCCAGCAGCTTAGTCTCGTTGCCGCGTGAAGCTTTCTTT. Protein sequence: CASSLVSLPREAFF. The complete variable domain, with remaining parts taken from reference TRBV7-3 and TRBJ1-1, reads GAGVSQTPSNKVTEKGKYVELRCDPISGHTALYWYRQSLGQGPEFLIYFQGTGAADDSGLPNDRFFAVRPEGSVSTLKIQRTERGDSAVYLCASSLVSLPREAFFGQGTRLTVV.

This clone has a handful of counts. The chain couples TRBV5-6 to TRBJ2-7; D perhaps matches TRBD1 (6 bases). The germline V gene encodes CDR1 SGHDT and CDR2 YYEEEE. The CDR3 loop spans 14 amino acids. Trimming pared 0 bases from V and 2 bases from J, leaving 9 bases between. This CDR3 is CASSLEQGPYEQYF. CDR3 nucleotides: TGTGCCAGCAGCTTGGAACAGGGACCCTACGAGCAGTACTTC.

V usage is TRBV9 and J usage is TRBJ1-2; 9 nucleotides align to TRBD1. The junction had 22 bases not matched to a gene; V was cut back by 6 bases and J by 4 bases. CDR1 SGDLS and CDR2 YYNGEE come from the germline V gene. The CDR3 loop spans 19 amino acids. The CDR3 is CASTRSRDRATHWTYGYTF. CDR3 in DNA: TGTGCCAGCACCAGGAGCCGGGACAGGGCAACCCACTGGACCTATGGCTACACCTTC.

The rearrangement links TRBV5-6 to TRBJ2-2, with D possibly being TRBD2 (6 bases). This CDR3 spans 15 amino acids. The ends were cut back, 2 bases at V and 7 bases at J, with 15 bases in the middle. In germline, CDR1 is SGHDT, CDR2 YYEEEE. CDR3 region: CASSLGRGIVGELFF. The CDR3 nucleotides are TGTGCCAGCAGCTTAGGACGGGGGATCGTCGGGGAGCTGTTTTTT.

A few counts support this clone. This CDR3 reads CSVARGQIPPRCDNEQFF. The CDR3 nucleotides are TGCAGCGTTGCCAGGGGACAGATCCCCCCCAGATGTGACAATGAGCAGTTCTTC. The V call is TRBV29-1, the J call TRBJ2-1, with TRBD1 identical over 7 bases. Germline loops: CDR1 SQVTM, CDR2 ANQGSEA. This CDR3 has 18 amino acids. The V segment lost 4 bases and the J segment 5 bases; nucleotides outside the gene matches: 20.

The rearrangement joins TRBV20-1 to TRBJ2-1; possible D gene TRBD2, 5 bases. This CDR3 is 11 amino acids long. Trimming shortened V by 2 bases and J by 12 bases, and 11 bases separated the two germline ends. Germline lookup yields CDR1 DFQATT and CDR2 SNEGSKA (reference sequence). DNA of the CDR3: TGCAGTGCTAGAACTAGTTCGGGGCAGTTCTTC. Translating it yields CSARTSSGQFF.

V is TRBV14 and J is TRBJ1-1; D ambiguous. CDR1 and CDR2 from the germline V gene are SGHDN and FVKESK. The CDR3 has 15 residues. V was clipped by 4 bases and J by 4 bases, with 16 bases between them. CDR3 nucleotides: TGTGCCAGCAGCCTCAAAGCGGGAATTGGCACTGAAGCTTTCTTT. Translating gives CASSLKAGIGTEAFF.

V and J are TRBV9 and TRBJ2-1; 9 nucleotides agree with TRBD2. Trimming took 0 bases from V and 5 from J; bases not matched to a gene: 15. CDR1 SGDLS and CDR2 YYNGEE come from the germline V gene. CDR3 length equals 19 residues. CDR3 sequence (DNA): TGTGCCAGCAGCGTAGCCACGACGCGGGGGGGCACCTCACACAATGAGCAGTTCTTC. This translates into CASSVATTRGGTSHNEQFF.